The 14 T cell receptor beta chains given below trace back to one sample, sequenced in a study of cytomegalovirus exposure and HLA in healthy donors. PCR primers comprised 60 Vbeta and 13 Jbeta primers. Clones were sequenced by immunoSEQ multiplex PCR, and TCRdb holds only the in-frame ones, with some missing. The data contain 90,000 or so clones, 82% of them singletons. Sequencing was carried out using PBMCs. The receptors were gathered from a man aged 50-59 years in good health and CMV-seronegative.

The chain employs TRBV5-1 and TRBJ1-1, with TRBD1 matching over 7 bases. This CDR3 has 18 residues. V lost 0 bases to trimming and J lost 1 base; unmatched junction nucleotides: 12. Germline loops: CDR1 SGHRS, CDR2 YFSETQ. In DNA form, the CDR3 reads TGCGCCAGCAGCTTGGATCTAAGGGCAGGGGGTTGGAACACTGAAGCTTTCTTT. Translating it yields CASSLDLRAGGWNTEAFF.

The V call is TRBV21-1, the J call TRBJ1-1; the tabulated D call, TRBD1, remains unverified against the DNA. TRBV21-1 is noted as a pseudogene. The CDR3 runs 14 residues. Written as DNA, the CDR3 is TGTGCCAGCAGGTCACAGGGGGTTATCACTGAAGCTTTCTTT. It yields the protein CASRSQGVITEAFF.

This clone has more than one count but fewer than ten. The chain recombines TRBV9 with TRBJ1-1; 7 nucleotides match TRBD1. This CDR3 has 15 residues. Trimming took 3 bases from V and 2 from J; bases not matched to a gene: 7. Germline-derived CDR1 and CDR2 are SGDLS and YYNGEE. CDR3 loop: CASSARDRANTEAFF. In DNA, the CDR3 is TGTGCCAGCAGCGCGAGAGACAGGGCAAACACTGAAGCTTTCTTT.

The gene calls are TRBV19 and TRBJ1-1; maybe TRBD1 (5 bases). This CDR3 comprises 14 residues. Germline loops: CDR1 LNHDA, CDR2 SQIVND (reference sequence). V gave up 3 bases and J gave up 5 bases, with 13 bases separating them. This CDR3 is CASSIRATATEAFF. The CDR3 coding sequence is TGTGCCAGTAGTATCAGGGCGACTGCGACTGAAGCTTTCTTT.

The V gene is TRBV5-6, the J gene TRBJ2-3, with TRBD2 matching 7 bases. The germline V gene encodes CDR1 SGHDT and CDR2 YYEEEE. The trim removed 2 bases at V and 0 bases at J, leaving 9 bases unmatched. CDR3 length equals 17 residues. The CDR3 here is CASSLTLGEGSTDTQYF. In DNA, the CDR3 is TGTGCCAGCAGCTTAACCCTCGGGGAGGGAAGCACAGATACGCAGTATTTT.

The V call is TRBV19, the J call TRBJ1-2; 7 bases are a match to TRBD1. Germline CDR1 LNHDA, CDR2 SQIVND (reference sequence). V shed 3 bases and J 4 bases; nucleotides not matched to a gene: 5. The CDR3 consists of 14 residues. The DNA for the CDR3 is TGTGCCAGTAGTATCCCCGGGACAGCCTATGGCTACACCTTC. Encoded protein: CASSIPGTAYGYTF.

J is TRBJ2-1 and V is TRBV5-4; 13 positions match TRBD2. CDR1 and CDR2 (germline): SGHNT, YYREEE (reference sequence). V shed 4 bases and J 9 bases; nucleotides not matched to a gene: 4. The CDR3 is 14 amino acids. CDR3 DNA: TGTGCCAGCAGCCCCGGGACTAGCGGGATTGAGCAGTTCTTC. Translating it yields CASSPGTSGIEQFF.

The chain links TRBV28 to TRBJ2-5; D ambiguous. Trimming removed 4 bases at V and 0 bases at J, with 3 bases between. CDR1 and CDR2 (germline): MDHEN, SYDVKM. The length of the CDR3 is 12 residues. CDR3 residues: CASSSYQETQYF. The CDR3 DNA sequence: TGTGCCAGCAGTTCATACCAAGAGACCCAGTACTTC.

The CDR3 here is CASSEWRDHEQFF. The DNA for the CDR3 is TGTGCCAGCAGTGAGTGGAGGGACCATGAGCAGTTCTTC. The gene calls are TRBV2 and TRBJ2-1, with D perhaps TRBD2 (6 bases). Germline V gene lookup returns CDR1 SNHLY and CDR2 FYNNEI. V lost 3 bases to trimming and J lost 8 bases, with 11 bases between them. CDR3 length: 13 amino acids. Full variable domain (remainder filled in from reference TRBV2 and TRBJ2-1): EPEVTQTPSHQVTQMGQEVILRCVPISNHLYFYWYRQILGQKVEFLVSFYNNEISEKSEIFDDQFSVERPDGSNFTLKIRSTKLEDSAMYFCASSEWRDHEQFFGPGTRLTVL.

V gene TRBV28 combines with J gene TRBJ2-1, with 10 bases lining up with TRBD2. The trim removed 7 bases at V and 9 bases at J, leaving 21 bases unmatched. Germline loops: CDR1 MDHEN, CDR2 SYDVKM. CDR3 size: 18 residues. CDR3 sequence: CASIRGGAKREGQGEQFF. CDR3 DNA: TGTGCCAGCATCCGGGGGGGCGCAAAGCGGGAGGGCCAAGGTGAGCAGTTCTTC.

The chain employs TRBV15 and TRBJ2-2; possibly TRBD2 for D (5 bases). CDR3 length equals 18 residues. In germline, CDR1 is LNHNV, CDR2 YYDKDF (reference sequence). The V gene lost 0 bases and the J gene lost 0 bases, with 14 bases spanning the gap. The CDR3 nucleotides read TGTGCCACCAGCAGAGATTTGGATTCCGGGGCGAACACCGGGGAGCTGTTTTTT. Protein: CATSRDLDSGANTGELFF. Complete variable domain (other parts from reference TRBV15 and TRBJ2-2): DAMVIQNPRYQVTQFGKPVTLSCSQTLNHNVMYWYQQKSSQAPKLLFHYYDKDFNNEADTPDNFQSRRPNTSFCFLDIRSPGLGDTAMYLCATSRDLDSGANTGELFFGEGSRLTVL.

This rearrangement joins TRBV18 to TRBJ2-1, with 7 nucleotides matching TRBD1. The V gene end was trimmed by 0 bases and the J gene end by 9 bases; junction bases not matched to a gene: 5. Germline V gene lookup returns CDR1 KGHSH and CDR2 LQKENI. The CDR3 length is 14 residues. The CDR3 DNA follows: TGTGCCAGCTCACCACCTTCGACAGGGACTGAGCAGTTCTTC. Encoded protein: CASSPPSTGTEQFF.

This sequence joins TRBV7-9 and TRBJ1-1, with TRBD1 matching over 9 bases. CDR1 is SEHNR and CDR2 is FQNEAQ in the germline V gene (reference sequence). The J segment lost 3 bases and the V segment lost 4 bases, leaving 3 bases of the junction unmatched. CDR3 length: 14 amino acids. The chain's CDR3 is CASSWDREDTEAFF. In DNA form, the CDR3 reads TGTGCCAGCAGCTGGGACAGGGAAGACACTGAAGCTTTCTTT.

The gene calls are TRBV7-9 and TRBJ2-7, with D maybe TRBD2 (6 bases). The CDR3 is 16 residues long. V was pared by 0 bases and J by 1 base, with 13 bases between. Germline V gene lookup returns CDR1 SEHNR and CDR2 FQNEAQ (reference sequence). CDR3 bases: TGTGCCAGCAGCTTAGCGGGAGGACGGGCTTCCTACGAGCAGTACTTC. It codes for CASSLAGGRASYEQYF. The variable domain in full, with the rest retrieved from reference TRBV7-9 and TRBJ2-7, is DTGVSQNPRHKITKRGQNVTFRCDPISEHNRLYWYRQTLGQGPEFLTYFQNEAQLEKSRLLSDRFSAERPKGSFSTLEIQRTEQGDSAMYLCASSLAGGRASYEQYFGPGTRLTVT.